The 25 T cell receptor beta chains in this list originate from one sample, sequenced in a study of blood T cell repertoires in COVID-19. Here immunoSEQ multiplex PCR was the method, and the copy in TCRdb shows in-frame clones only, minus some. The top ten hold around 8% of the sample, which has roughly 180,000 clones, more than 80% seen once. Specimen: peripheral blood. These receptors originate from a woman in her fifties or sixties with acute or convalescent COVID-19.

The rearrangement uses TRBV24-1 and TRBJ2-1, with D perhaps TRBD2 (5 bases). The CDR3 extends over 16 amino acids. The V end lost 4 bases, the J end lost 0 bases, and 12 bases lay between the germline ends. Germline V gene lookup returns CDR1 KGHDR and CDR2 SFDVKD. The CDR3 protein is CATSDSDWVSYNEQFF. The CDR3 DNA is TGTGCCACCAGTGACTCGGACTGGGTCTCCTACAATGAGCAGTTCTTC.

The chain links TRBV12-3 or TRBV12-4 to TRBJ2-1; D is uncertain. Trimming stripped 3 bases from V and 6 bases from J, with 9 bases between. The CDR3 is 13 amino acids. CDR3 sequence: CASSFYASNEQFF. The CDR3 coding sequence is TGTGCCAGCAGTTTTTACGCCAGCAATGAGCAGTTCTTC.

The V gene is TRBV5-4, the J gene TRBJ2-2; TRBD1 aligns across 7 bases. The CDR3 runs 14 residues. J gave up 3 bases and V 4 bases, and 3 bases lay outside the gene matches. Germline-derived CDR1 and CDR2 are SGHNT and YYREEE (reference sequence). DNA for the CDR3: TGTGCCAGCAGCCTGACAGGGTACACCGGGGAGCTGTTTTTT. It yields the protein CASSLTGYTGELFF.

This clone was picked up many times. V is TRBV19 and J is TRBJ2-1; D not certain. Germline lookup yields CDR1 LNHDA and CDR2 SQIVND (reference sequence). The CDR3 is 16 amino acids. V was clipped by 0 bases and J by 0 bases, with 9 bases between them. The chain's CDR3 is CASSIDVGSSYNEQFF. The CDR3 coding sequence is TGTGCCAGTAGTATAGATGTGGGCAGCTCCTACAATGAGCAGTTCTTC.

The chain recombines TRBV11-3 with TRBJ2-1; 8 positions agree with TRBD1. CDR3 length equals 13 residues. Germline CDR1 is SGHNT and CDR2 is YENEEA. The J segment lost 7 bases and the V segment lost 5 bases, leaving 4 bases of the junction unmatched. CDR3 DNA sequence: TGTGCCAGCAGCCCCTACAGGGGGAATGAGCAGTTCTTC. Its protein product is CASSPYRGNEQFF.

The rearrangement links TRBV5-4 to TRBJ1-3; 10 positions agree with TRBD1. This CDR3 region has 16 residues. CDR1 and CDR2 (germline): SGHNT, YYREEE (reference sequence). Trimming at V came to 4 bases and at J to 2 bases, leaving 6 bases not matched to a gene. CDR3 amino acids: CASSRDRGIPGNTIYF. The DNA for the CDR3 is TGTGCCAGCAGCCGGGACAGGGGAATTCCTGGAAACACCATATATTTT.

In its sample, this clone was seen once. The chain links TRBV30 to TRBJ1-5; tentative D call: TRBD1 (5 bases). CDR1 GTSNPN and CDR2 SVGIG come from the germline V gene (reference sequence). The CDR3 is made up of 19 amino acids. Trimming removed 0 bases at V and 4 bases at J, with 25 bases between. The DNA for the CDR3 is TGTGCCTGGAGTGTTCCCCTTCGGGGGAGACAGTTACTTAATCAGCCCCAGCATTTT. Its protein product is CAWSVPLRGRQLLNQPQHF.

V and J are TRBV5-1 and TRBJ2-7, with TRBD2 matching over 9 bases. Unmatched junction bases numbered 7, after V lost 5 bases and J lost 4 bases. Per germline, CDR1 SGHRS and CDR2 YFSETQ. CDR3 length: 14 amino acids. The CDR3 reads CASRTVAGAYEQYF. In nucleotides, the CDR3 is TGCGCCAGCAGAACAGTAGCGGGAGCATACGAGCAGTACTTC.

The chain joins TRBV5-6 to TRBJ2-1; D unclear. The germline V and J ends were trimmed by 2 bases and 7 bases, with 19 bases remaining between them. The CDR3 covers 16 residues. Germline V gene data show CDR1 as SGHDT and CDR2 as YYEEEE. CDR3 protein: CASSLRGTHMKNEQFF. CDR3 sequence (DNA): TGTGCCAGCAGCTTAAGAGGTACTCATATGAAGAATGAGCAGTTCTTC.

CDR3 bases: TGTGCCAGCAGCACTTACCGAAACGGGCCCCAGCATTTT. It yields the protein CASSTYRNGPQHF. The V gene is TRBV7-2, the J gene TRBJ1-5; D gene ambiguous. Trimming stripped 5 bases from V and 9 bases from J, with 14 bases between. Germline V lookup: CDR1 SGHTA, CDR2 FQGNSA. The CDR3 covers 13 residues. The full variable domain, rest sourced from reference TRBV7-2 and TRBJ1-5, is GAGVSQSPSNKVTEKGKDVELRCDPISGHTALYWYRQSLGQGLEFLIYFQGNSAPDKSGLPSDRFSAERTGGSVSTLTIQRTQQEDSAVYLCASSTYRNGPQHFGDGTRLSIL.

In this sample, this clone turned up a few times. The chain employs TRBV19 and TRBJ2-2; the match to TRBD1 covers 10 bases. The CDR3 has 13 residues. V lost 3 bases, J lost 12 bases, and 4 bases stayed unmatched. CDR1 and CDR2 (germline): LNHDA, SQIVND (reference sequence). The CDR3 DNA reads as TGTGCCAGTAGTATGGACAGGGGGAGGCAGCTGTTTTTT. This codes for CASSMDRGRQLFF.

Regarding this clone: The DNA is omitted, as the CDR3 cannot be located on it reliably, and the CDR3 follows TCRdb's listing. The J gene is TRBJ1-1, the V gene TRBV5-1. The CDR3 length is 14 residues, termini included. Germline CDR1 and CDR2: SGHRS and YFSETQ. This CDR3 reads CASSLFGPGGEAFF.

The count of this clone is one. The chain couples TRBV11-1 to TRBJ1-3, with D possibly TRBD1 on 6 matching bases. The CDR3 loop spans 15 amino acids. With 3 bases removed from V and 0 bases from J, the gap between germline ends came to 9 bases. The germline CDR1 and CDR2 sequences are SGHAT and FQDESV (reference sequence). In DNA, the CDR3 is TGTGCCAGCAGCTTGGCGACAGGCTCTGGAAACACCATATATTTT. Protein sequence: CASSLATGSGNTIYF.

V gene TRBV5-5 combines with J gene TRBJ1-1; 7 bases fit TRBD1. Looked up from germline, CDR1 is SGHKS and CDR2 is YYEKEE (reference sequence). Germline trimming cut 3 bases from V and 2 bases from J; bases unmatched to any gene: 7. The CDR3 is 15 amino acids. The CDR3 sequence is CASSWKTGINTEAFF. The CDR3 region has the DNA TGTGCCAGCAGCTGGAAGACAGGGATTAACACTGAAGCTTTCTTT.

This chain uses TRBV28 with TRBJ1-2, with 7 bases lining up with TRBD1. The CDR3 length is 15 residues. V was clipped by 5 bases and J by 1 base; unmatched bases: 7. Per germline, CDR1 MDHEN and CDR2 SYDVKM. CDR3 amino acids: CASSTPGQINYGYTF. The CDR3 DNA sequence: TGTGCCAGCAGTACACCGGGACAGATTAACTATGGCTACACCTTC.

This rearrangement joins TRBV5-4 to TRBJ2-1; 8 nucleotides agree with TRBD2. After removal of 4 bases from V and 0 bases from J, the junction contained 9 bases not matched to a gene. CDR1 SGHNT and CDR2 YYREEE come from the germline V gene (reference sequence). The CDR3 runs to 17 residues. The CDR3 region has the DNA TGTGCCAGCAGCCTGGCCTGGGGACTAGACTCCTACAATGAGCAGTTCTTC. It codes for CASSLAWGLDSYNEQFF.

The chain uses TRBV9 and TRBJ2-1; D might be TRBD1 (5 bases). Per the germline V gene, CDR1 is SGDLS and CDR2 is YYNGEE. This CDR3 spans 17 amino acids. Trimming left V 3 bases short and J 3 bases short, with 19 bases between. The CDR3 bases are TGTGCCAGCAGCGAGGCACCTACAGGTGGCCTCTACAATGAGCAGTTCTTC. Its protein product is CASSEAPTGGLYNEQFF.

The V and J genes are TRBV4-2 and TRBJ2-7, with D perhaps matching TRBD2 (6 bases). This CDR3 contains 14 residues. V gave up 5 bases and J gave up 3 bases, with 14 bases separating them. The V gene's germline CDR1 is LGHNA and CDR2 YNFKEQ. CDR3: CASSAGSDHYEQYF. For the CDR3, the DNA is TGTGCCAGCAGCGCCGGGAGCGACCACTACGAGCAGTACTTC.

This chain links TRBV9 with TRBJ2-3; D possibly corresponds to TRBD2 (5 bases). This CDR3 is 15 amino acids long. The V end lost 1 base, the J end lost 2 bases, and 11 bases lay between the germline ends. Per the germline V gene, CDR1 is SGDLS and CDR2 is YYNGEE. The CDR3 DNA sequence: TGTGCCAGCAGCGTACAGTTGGACTTCACAGATACGCAGTATTTT. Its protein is CASSVQLDFTDTQYF.

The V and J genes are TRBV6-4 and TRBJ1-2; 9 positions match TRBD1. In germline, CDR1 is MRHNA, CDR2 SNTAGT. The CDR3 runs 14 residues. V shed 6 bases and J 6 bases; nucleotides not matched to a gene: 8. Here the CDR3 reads CASRVDRGVHGYTF. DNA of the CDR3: TGTGCCAGCAGGGTGGACAGGGGAGTTCATGGCTACACCTTC.

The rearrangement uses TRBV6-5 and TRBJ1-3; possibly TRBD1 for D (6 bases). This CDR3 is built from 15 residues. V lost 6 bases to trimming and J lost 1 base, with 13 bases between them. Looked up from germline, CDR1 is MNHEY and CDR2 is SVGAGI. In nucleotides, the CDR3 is TGTGCCAGCAGACCCGGACAGTCATCTGGAAACACCATATATTTT. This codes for CASRPGQSSGNTIYF.

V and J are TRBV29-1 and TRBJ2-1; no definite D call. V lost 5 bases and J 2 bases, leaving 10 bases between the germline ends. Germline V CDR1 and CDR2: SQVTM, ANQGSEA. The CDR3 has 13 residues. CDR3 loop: CSVSDFAYNEQFF. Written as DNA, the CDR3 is TGCAGCGTTTCCGACTTTGCCTACAATGAGCAGTTCTTC.

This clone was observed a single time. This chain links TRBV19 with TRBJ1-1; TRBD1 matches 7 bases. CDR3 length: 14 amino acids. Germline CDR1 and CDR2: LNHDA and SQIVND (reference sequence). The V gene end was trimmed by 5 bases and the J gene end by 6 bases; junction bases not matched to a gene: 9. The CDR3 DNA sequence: TGTGCCAGTAGTCCAAGACAGGGAAGCCCTGAAGCTTTCTTT. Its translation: CASSPRQGSPEAFF. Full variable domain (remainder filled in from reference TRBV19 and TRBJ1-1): DGGITQSPKYLFRKEGQNVTLSCEQNLNHDAMYWYRQDPGQGLRLIYYSQIVNDFQKGDIAEGYSVSREKKESFPLTVTSAQKNPTAFYLCASSPRQGSPEAFFGQGTRLTVV.

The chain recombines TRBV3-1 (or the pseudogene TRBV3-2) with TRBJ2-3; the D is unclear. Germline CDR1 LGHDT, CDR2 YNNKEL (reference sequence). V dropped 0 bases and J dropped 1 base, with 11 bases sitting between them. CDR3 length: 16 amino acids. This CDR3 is CASSQDVHPGTDTQYF. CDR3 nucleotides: TGTGCCAGCAGCCAAGACGTGCATCCAGGCACAGATACGCAGTATTTT.

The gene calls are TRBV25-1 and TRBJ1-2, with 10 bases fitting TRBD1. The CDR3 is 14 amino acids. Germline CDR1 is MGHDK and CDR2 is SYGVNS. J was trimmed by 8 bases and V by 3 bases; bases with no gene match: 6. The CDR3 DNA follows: TGTGCCAGCAGTGACCCCGGACAGGGGGGCGGCTACACCTTC. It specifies CASSDPGQGGGYTF.